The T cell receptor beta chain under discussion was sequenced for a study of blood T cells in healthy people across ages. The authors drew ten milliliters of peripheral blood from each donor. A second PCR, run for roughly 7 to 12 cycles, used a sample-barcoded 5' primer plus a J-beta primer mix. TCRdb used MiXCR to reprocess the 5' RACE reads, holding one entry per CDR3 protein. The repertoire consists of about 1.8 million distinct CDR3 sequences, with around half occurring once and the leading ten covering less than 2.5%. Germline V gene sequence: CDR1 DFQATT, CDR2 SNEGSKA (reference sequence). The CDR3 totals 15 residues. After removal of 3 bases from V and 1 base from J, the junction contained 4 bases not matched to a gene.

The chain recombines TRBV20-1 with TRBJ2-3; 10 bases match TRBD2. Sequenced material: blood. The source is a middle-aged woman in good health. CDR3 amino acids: CSARLAGEGTDTQYF. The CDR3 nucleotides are TGCAGTGCTAGGCTAGCGGGGGAGGGCACAGATACGCAGTATTTT.